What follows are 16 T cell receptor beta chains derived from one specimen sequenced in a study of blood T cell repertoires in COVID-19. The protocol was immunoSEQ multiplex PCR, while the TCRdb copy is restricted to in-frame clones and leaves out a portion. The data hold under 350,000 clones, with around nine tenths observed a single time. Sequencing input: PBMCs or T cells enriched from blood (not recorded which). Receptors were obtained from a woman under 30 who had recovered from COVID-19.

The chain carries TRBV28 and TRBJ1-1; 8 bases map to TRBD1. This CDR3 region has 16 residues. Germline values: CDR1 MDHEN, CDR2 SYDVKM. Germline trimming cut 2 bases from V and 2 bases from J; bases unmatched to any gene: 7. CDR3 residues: CASSLLTGVYNTEAFF. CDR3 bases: TGTGCCAGCAGTTTACTGACAGGGGTGTATAACACTGAAGCTTTCTTT.

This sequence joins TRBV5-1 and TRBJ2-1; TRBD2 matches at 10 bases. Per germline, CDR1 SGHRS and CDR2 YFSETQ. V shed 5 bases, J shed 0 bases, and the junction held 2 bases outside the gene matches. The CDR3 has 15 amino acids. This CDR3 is CASRPSGSSYNEQFF. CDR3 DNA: TGCGCCAGCAGACCTAGCGGGAGCTCCTACAATGAGCAGTTCTTC.

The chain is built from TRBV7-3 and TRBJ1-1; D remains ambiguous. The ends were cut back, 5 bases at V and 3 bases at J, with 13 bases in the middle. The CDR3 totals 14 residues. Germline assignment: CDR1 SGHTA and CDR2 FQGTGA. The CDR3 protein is CASSPTPTDTEAFF. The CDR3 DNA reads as TGTGCCAGCAGCCCGACGCCCACAGACACTGAAGCTTTCTTT.

CDR3 region: CAWRPGQEKLFF. In DNA, the CDR3 is TGTGCCTGGCGACCAGGCCAAGAAAAACTGTTTTTT. V and J are TRBV30 and TRBJ1-4; D is uncertain. The CDR3 runs to 12 residues. V gave up 5 bases and J gave up 8 bases, with 12 bases separating them. Germline CDR1 GTSNPN, CDR2 SVGIG (reference sequence).

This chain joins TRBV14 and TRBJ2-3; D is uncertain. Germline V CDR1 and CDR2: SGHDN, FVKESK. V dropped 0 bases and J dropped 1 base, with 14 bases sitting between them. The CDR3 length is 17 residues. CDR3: CASSQDQVGLGTDTQYF. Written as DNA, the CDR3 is TGTGCCAGCAGCCAAGATCAAGTCGGTCTCGGCACAGATACGCAGTATTTT.

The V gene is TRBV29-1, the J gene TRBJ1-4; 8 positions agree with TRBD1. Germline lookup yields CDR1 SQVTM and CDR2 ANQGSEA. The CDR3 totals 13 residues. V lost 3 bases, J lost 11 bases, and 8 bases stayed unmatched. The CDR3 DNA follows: TGCAGCGTTGACGGACAGGGATCGGGGAAACTGTTTTTT. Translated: CSVDGQGSGKLFF. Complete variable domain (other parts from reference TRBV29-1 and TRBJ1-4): SAVISQKPSRDICQRGTSLTIQCQVDSQVTMMFWYRQQPGQSLTLIATANQGSEATYESGFVIDKFPISRPNLTFSTLTVSNMSPEDSSIYLCSVDGQGSGKLFFGSGTQLSVL.

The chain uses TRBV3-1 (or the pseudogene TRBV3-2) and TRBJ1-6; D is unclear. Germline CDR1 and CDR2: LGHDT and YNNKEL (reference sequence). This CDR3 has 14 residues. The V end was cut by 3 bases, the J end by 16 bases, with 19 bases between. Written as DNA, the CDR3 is TGTGCCAGCAGCCACGAAGACTACAGAGGCCTTCTCCACTTT. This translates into CASSHEDYRGLLHF.

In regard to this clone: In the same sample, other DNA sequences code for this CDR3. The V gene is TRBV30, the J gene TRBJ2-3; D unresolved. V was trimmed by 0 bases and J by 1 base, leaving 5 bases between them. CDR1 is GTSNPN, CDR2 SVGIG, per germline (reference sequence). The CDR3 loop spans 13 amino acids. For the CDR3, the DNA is TGTGCCTGGAGTGTACGGGGCACAGATACGCAGTATTTT. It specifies CAWSVRGTDTQYF.

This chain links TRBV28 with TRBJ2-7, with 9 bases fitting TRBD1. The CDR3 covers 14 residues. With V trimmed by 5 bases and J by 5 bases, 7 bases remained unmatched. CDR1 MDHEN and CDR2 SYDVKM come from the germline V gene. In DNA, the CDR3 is TGTGCCAGCAGTCCGGGACAGGGTTTCAACGAGCAGTACTTC. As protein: CASSPGQGFNEQYF.

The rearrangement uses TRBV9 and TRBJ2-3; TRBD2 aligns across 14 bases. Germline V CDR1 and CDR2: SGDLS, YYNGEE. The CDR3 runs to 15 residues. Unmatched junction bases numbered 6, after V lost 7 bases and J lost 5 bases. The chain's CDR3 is CASRTTSGGEDTQYF. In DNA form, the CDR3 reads TGTGCCAGCCGGACGACTAGCGGGGGGGAAGATACGCAGTATTTT.

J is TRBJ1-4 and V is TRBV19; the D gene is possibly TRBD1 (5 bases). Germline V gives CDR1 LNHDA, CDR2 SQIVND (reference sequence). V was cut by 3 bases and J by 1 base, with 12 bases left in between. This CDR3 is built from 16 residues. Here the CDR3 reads CASSITIRVTNEKLFF. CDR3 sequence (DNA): TGTGCCAGTAGTATCACTATCAGGGTAACTAATGAAAAACTGTTTTTT.

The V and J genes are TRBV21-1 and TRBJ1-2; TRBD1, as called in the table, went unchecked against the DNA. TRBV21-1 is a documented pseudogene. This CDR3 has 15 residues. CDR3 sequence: CASSMRTGGVGGYTF. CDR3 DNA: TGTGCCAGCAGCATGCGGACAGGGGGCGTGGGTGGCTACACCTTC.

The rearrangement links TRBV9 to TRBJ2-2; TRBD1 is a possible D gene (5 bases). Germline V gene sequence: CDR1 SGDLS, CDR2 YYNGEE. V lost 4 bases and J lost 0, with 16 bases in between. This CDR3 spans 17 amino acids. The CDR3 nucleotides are TGTGCCAGCAGCTCCATAAGGGGAACCCCGAACACCGGGGAGCTGTTTTTT. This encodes CASSSIRGTPNTGELFF.

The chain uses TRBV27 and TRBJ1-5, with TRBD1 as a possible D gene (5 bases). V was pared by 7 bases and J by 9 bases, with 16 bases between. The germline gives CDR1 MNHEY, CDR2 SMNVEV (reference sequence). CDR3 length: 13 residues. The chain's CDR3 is CASNRRGVGPQHF. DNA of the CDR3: TGTGCCAGCAATCGTCGGGGGGTTGGGCCCCAGCATTTT.

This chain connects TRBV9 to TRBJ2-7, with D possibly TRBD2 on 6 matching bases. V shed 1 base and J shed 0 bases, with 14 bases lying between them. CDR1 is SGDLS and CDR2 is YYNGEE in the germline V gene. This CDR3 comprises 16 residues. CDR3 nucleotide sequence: TGTGCCAGCAGCGTATCCCCCCTAGCGAACTCCTACGAGCAGTACTTC. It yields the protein CASSVSPLANSYEQYF.

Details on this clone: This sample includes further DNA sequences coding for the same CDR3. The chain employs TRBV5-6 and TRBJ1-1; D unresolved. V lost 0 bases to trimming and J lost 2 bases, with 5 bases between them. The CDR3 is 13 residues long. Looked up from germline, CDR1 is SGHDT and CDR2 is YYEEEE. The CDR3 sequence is CASSLDRNTEAFF. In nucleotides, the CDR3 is TGTGCCAGCAGCTTGGACAGAAACACTGAAGCTTTCTTT.